These 15 T cell receptor beta chains were sequenced from one sample in a study of graft-versus-host responses after intestinal transplantation. Assay: immunoSEQ multiplex PCR; the TCRdb copy retains only in-frame clones and omits some. The sample holds approximately 130,000 clones; approximately 90% are singletons and the top ten take approximately 0.17%. Their target antigens are unknown. The source material was unstimulated CD4+ T cells sorted from spleen or lymph node cells, sampled before intestinal transplant. The receptors shown here come from a human donor who received an intestinal transplant.

The chain carries TRBV5-1 and TRBJ2-3, with D perhaps matching TRBD1 or TRBD2 (6 bases each). This CDR3 contains 14 residues. CDR1 SGHRS and CDR2 YFSETQ come from the germline V gene. The ends were cut back, 4 bases at V and 6 bases at J, with 15 bases in the middle. The CDR3, as DNA: TGCGCCAGCAGCCCTAGGGGGGCTGAGGATACGCAGTATTTT. This gives the protein CASSPRGAEDTQYF.

This clone was seen only once. This chain connects TRBV27 to TRBJ2-6; D might be TRBD2 (6 bases). This CDR3 is built from 16 residues. Deletions cut 0 bases from V and 0 bases from J, with 6 bases between. Germline CDR1 reads MNHEY; CDR2 reads SMNVEV (reference sequence). CDR3 nucleotides: TGTGCCAGCAGTTTATCGGGGGGCTCTGGGGCCAACGTCCTGACTTTC. Its translation is CASSLSGGSGANVLTF.

The sample holds one count of this clone. CDR3 sequence (DNA): TGTGCCAGCAGTGAAGTGTATTGGGGAGGGGAGCAGTACTTC. It yields the protein CASSEVYWGGEQYF. The rearrangement links TRBV2 to TRBJ2-7; 7 nucleotides align to TRBD2. The CDR3 has 14 amino acids. Germline V gives CDR1 SNHLY, CDR2 FYNNEI. V lost 1 base to trimming and J lost 7 bases; unmatched junction nucleotides: 7.

The chain employs TRBV7-2 and TRBJ1-1; D remains ambiguous. In germline, CDR1 is SGHTA, CDR2 FQGNSA. V lost 3 bases and J 9 bases, leaving 17 bases between the germline ends. CDR3 length: 14 residues. This CDR3 reads CASSFMALTEKAFF. The DNA of the CDR3 is TGTGCCAGCAGCTTCATGGCCCTGACCGAGAAAGCTTTCTTT.

The rearrangement links TRBV19 to TRBJ1-1; D uncertain. The CDR3 totals 11 residues. V was cut by 6 bases and J by 1 base, with 3 bases left in between. Germline V gene lookup returns CDR1 LNHDA and CDR2 SQIVND (reference sequence). CDR3 sequence reads: CASRQNTEAFF. The CDR3 DNA follows: TGTGCCAGTAGGCAGAACACTGAAGCTTTCTTT. Full variable domain (outside the CDR3, taken from reference TRBV19 and TRBJ1-1): DGGITQSPKYLFRKEGQNVTLSCEQNLNHDAMYWYRQDPGQGLRLIYYSQIVNDFQKGDIAEGYSVSREKKESFPLTVTSAQKNPTAFYLCASRQNTEAFFGQGTRLTVV.

The chain uses TRBV6-5 and TRBJ1-1; D gene unclear. Germline V lookup: CDR1 MNHEY, CDR2 SVGAGI. Trimming took off 0 bases at V and 11 bases at J, with 19 bases between the two ends. CDR3 length: 15 residues. The DNA for the CDR3 is TGTGCCAGCAGTTACTCGTCGGCGGGTTCGACTTCGGCTTTCTTT. Its protein is CASSYSSAGSTSAFF.

This CDR3 reads CASSPETGFLGAQYF. The CDR3 region has the DNA TGCGCCAGCAGCCCCGAGACGGGATTCCTGGGGGCCCAGTACTTC. The chain links TRBV5-1 to TRBJ2-5, with D perhaps matching TRBD1 or TRBD2 (5 bases each). The CDR3 loop spans 15 amino acids. Looked up from germline, CDR1 is SGHRS and CDR2 is YFSETQ. V was pared by 4 bases and J by 9 bases, with 22 bases between.

The chain employs TRBV5-4 and TRBJ1-1; 7 bases line up with TRBD1. After removal of 0 bases from V and 6 bases from J, the junction contained 5 bases not matched to a gene. Germline CDR1 is SGHNT and CDR2 is YYREEE (reference sequence). This CDR3 is 14 amino acids long. The CDR3 sequence is CASSLAGGTAEAFF. CDR3 sequence (DNA): TGTGCCAGCAGCTTGGCAGGGGGGACCGCTGAAGCTTTCTTT.

This clone turned up a few times. The identical CDR3 is also encoded by other nucleotide sequences in the sample. The chain is built from TRBV30 and TRBJ1-5; D gene ambiguous. Trimming removed 2 bases from V and 2 bases from J, with 7 bases in between. There are 13 residues in the CDR3. Germline V gene lookup returns CDR1 GTSNPN and CDR2 SVGIG (reference sequence). The CDR3: CAWSIRGNQPQHF. CDR3 in DNA: TGTGCCTGGAGTATAAGGGGCAATCAGCCCCAGCATTTT.

This rearrangement joins TRBV5-1 to TRBJ1-4, with D perhaps matching TRBD1 (6 bases). This CDR3 contains 14 residues. Germline loops: CDR1 SGHRS, CDR2 YFSETQ. With 5 bases removed from V and 7 bases from J, the gap between germline ends came to 15 bases. The CDR3 nucleotides read TGCGCCAGCAGTGCGTCGCAGGGGCGTGAAAAACTGTTTTTT. Translation gives CASSASQGREKLFF.

This clone was seen just once. The chain combines TRBV10-1 with TRBJ2-3, with 7 bases fitting TRBD2. V shed 2 bases and J 1 base; nucleotides not matched to a gene: 3. CDR1 and CDR2 from the germline V gene are WNHNN and SYGVQD (reference sequence). CDR3 length: 15 residues. The CDR3 sequence is CASSERGLGTDTQYF. The CDR3 DNA is TGCGCCAGCAGTGAGAGAGGACTAGGCACAGATACGCAGTATTTT.

This sequence joins TRBV6-1 and TRBJ1-5; no clear D gene. The CDR3 has 14 amino acids. Trimming stripped 3 bases from V and 0 bases from J, with 6 bases between. Per the germline V gene, CDR1 is MNHNS and CDR2 is SASEGT. In DNA, the CDR3 is TGTGCCAGCAGTGACCCTTATAGCAATCAGCCCCAGCATTTT. Protein product: CASSDPYSNQPQHF.

The chain recombines TRBV27 with TRBJ1-6, with D unclear. The CDR3 sequence is 12 residues long. Germline V CDR1 and CDR2: MNHEY, SMNVEV (reference sequence). V lost 6 bases, J lost 8 bases, and 8 bases lay in between. CDR3 DNA sequence: TGTGCCAGCAGCTCCTTCGATTCACCCCTCCACTTT. It translates to CASSSFDSPLHF.

CDR3 sequence (DNA): TGCGCCAGCAGCTTGGGGACTAGCGGAGAGACCCAGTACTTC. As protein: CASSLGTSGETQYF. This chain connects TRBV5-1 to TRBJ2-5; the match to TRBD2 covers 10 bases. This CDR3 region has 14 residues. Per the germline V gene, CDR1 is SGHRS and CDR2 is YFSETQ. The V segment lost 0 bases and the J segment 4 bases; nucleotides outside the gene matches: 0.

This chain connects TRBV9 to TRBJ2-3, with 8 bases aligning to TRBD2. V shed 0 bases and J 1 base; nucleotides not matched to a gene: 4. The CDR3 totals 16 residues. Per germline, CDR1 SGDLS and CDR2 YYNGEE. Here the CDR3 DNA reads TGTGCCAGCAGCGTAGGGCGGGGGGACCGCACAGATACGCAGTATTTT. Translating it yields CASSVGRGDRTDTQYF.